The rows below give T cell receptor beta chains drawn from one sample of a study of STAT5B mutations in CD4+ large granular lymphocyte leukemia. Data came from immunoSEQ multiplex PCR; TCRdb stores just in-frame clones and leaves some out. The data contain 3,500 to 5,500 clones, around three quarters of them singletons. Sequencing was carried out using PBMCs. Receptors were obtained from a man in his 70s with CD4+ T-cell large granular lymphocyte leukemia. Both conserved end residues are part of each CDR3. D genes are given only for firm matches. Rows give clone size only sometimes, using once, few, many, or a class for an expanded clone.

>.|.|TRBJ2-5|TRBV20-1
TGCAGTGCTAGAGGGGGGGAGACCCAGTACTTC
CSARGGETQYF
>.|.|TRBJ2-3|TRBV5-5
TGTGCCAGCAGCTTGGGTCAAGTCACAGATACGCAGTATTTT
CASSLGQVTDTQYF
>.|.|TRBJ2-5|TRBV19
TGTGCCAGTAGTTCCCAGGGTAAAGAGACCCAGTACTTC
CASSSQGKETQYF
>.|.|TRBJ1-1|TRBV5-8
TGTGCCAGCAGCTTGGCGGGCAGCCGTCCCAACACTGAAGCTTTCTTT
CASSLAGSRPNTEAFF
>few|.|TRBJ1-2|TRBV5-5
TGTGCCAGCAACCCGGACGGTGCCGATTATGGCTACACCTTC
CASNPDGADYGYTF
>.|.|TRBJ2-1|TRBV2
TGTGCCAGCAAGGGACTGGACAATGAGCAGTTCTTC
CASKGLDNEQFF
>once|.|TRBJ1-2|TRBV19
TGTGCCAGTAGTGCCAGAAGGATTGGCTACACCTTC
CASSARRIGYTF
>.|.|TRBJ1-4|TRBV11-1
TGTGCCAGCAGCTCCGGGGGCGACACTAATGAAAAACTGTTTTTT
CASSSGGDTNEKLFF
>once|.|TRBJ2-5|TRBV20-1
TGCAGTGCTACTAGTCTGGAGACCCAGTACTTC
CSATSLETQYF
>.|TRBD1|TRBJ2-1|TRBV4-1
TGCGCCAGCAGCCATCAGGGACAGGGCTACAATGAGCAGTTCTTC
CASSHQGQGYNEQFF
>.|.|TRBJ1-4|TRBV2
TGTGCCAGCAAGGGGAACCCTAATGAAAAACTGTTTTTT
CASKGNPNEKLFF
>once|TRBD2|TRBJ2-1|TRBV6-6
TGTGCCAGCAGTTACCCCGGGACTAGCGGGAGAGATGAGCAGTTCTTC
CASSYPGTSGRDEQFF
>.|TRBD1|TRBJ2-1|TRBV29-1
TGCAGCACCAAGGGACAGGGGACCTTGGATGAGCAGTTCTTC
CSTKGQGTLDEQFF
>once|.|TRBJ2-2|TRBV5-1
TGCGCCAGCAGCGCTACAAGACAGGCGAACACCGGGGAGCTGTTTTTT
CASSATRQANTGELFF
>few|TRBD2|TRBJ2-1|TRBV11-2
TGTGCCAGCAGCTTAGATGGGGGACTAGCTAATGAGCAGTTCTTC
CASSLDGGLANEQFF
>few|TRBD1|TRBJ1-2|TRBV6-6
TGTGCCAGCAGCCGGGACAGTGCTGGGGGTGGCTACACCTTC
CASSRDSAGGGYTF
>.|TRBD2|TRBJ2-1|TRBV12-5
TGTGCTAGTGGTTTGACAACTGGGACTAGCTCCTACAATGAGCAGTTCTTC
CASGLTTGTSSYNEQFF
>.|.|TRBJ2-3|TRBV9
TGTGCCAGCAGCGTAGTTGGGGGGCGGATCACAGATACGCAGTATTTT
CASSVVGGRITDTQYF
>.|.|TRBJ2-1|TRBV27
TGTGCCAGCAGTCGGGGAGACATTAGGGGCAATGAGCAGTTCTTC
CASSRGDIRGNEQFF
>.|.|TRBJ2-1|TRBV7-2
TGTGCCAGCAGCTTAGAGACAGAAACCTACAATGAGCAGTTCTTC
CASSLETETYNEQFF
>.|.|TRBJ2-3|TRBV6-1
TGTGCCAGCAGCCTGGACAGAGGGGGCACAGATACGCAGTATTTT
CASSLDRGGTDTQYF
>.|.|TRBJ2-1|TRBV7-9
TGTGCCAGCAGCGCCGGACAGGGAGGGGTAAATGAGCAGTTCTTC
CASSAGQGGVNEQFF
>few|.|TRBJ2-1|TRBV19
TGTGCCAGTAGAGCAGCGGAGCGTAATGAGCAGTTCTTC
CASRAAERNEQFF
>.|TRBD2|TRBJ2-2|TRBV5-6
TGTGCCAGCAGCTTGGGACTAGCGGGTTGGAACGGGGAGCTGTTTTTT
CASSLGLAGWNGELFF
>.|.|TRBJ2-7|TRBV11-2
TGTGCCAGCAGCTTAGCTCTGGGGGCGGTTGACTACGAGCAGTACTTC
CASSLALGAVDYEQYF